This entry concerns a single T cell receptor beta chain. This entry belongs to a study of blood T cell repertoires in COVID-19. Per the study methods: Quantification of nucleated cells was approximated via reference gene primer amplification. The method was immunoSEQ multiplex PCR; TCRdb's version includes in-frame clones alone and lacks a portion of them. V and J calls plus clone size are reproduced from that table; the DNA served to infer D and trimming. The sample records 250,000 to 300,000 clones, approximately 85% being singletons. The origin of this receptor is a man aged 50 or older with active or convalescent COVID-19. The sample consisted of peripheral blood.

CDR3 sequence reads: CASLLGEGYGYTF. DNA for the CDR3: TGTGCCAGCCTACTCGGGGAAGGCTATGGCTACACCTTC. This sequence joins TRBV28 and TRBJ1-2; no clear D. Germline values: CDR1 MDHEN, CDR2 SYDVKM. The V end was cut by 8 bases, the J end by 4 bases, with 14 bases between. This CDR3 has 13 residues.